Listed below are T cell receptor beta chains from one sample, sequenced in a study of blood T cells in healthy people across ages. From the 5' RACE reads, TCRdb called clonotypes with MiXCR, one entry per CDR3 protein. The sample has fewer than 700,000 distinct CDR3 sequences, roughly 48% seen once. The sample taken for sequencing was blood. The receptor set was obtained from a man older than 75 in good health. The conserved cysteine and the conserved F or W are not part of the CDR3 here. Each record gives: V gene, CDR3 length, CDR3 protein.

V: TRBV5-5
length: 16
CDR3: ASSLGLGVGREADTQY

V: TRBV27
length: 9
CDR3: ASYRGFEAF

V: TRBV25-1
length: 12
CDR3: ASSDEGSYNEQF

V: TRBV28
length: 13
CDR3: ASGVGMGANYGYT

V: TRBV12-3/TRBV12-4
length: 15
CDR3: ASSNRDRGLGADTQY

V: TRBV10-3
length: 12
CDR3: AISEVAGVFSPY

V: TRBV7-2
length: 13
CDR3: ASSPNPHGNTEAF

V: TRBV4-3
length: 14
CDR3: ASSQRRAGETDTQY

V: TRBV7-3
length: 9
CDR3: ASSTRNEQY

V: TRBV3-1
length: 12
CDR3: ASSPAGQGYGYT

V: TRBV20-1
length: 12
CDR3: SASAGSRPVEQY

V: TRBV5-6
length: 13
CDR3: ASSLASGTVYEQY

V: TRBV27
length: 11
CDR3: ASSTGAVTEAF

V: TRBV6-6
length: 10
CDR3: ASSHSGEKLF

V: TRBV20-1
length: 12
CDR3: SALQGVYSYEQY

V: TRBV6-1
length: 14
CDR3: ASTRTTGAMNTEAF

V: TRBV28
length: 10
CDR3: ASSLTAGALF

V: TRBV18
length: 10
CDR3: ASSPEAYEQY

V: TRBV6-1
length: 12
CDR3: ASSVGRHDQPQH

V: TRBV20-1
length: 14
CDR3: SAVGPSGEVRDTQY

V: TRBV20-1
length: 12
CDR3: SAATPGGYNEQF

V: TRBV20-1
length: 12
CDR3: SARGGQATYEQY

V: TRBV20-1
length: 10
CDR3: SARDNSNEQF

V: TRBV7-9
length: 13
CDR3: ASSLGARGGTEAF

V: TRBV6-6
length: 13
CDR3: ASSYSTGTGSEQY

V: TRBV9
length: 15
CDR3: ASSVRLAGDPGDEQF

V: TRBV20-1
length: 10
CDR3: SVRQAGTEAF

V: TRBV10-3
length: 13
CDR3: AISAGTTNTDTQY

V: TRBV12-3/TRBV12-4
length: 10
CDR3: ASSREDEKLF

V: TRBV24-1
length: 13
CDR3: ATSDDRDSTDTQY

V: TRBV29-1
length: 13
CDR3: SGLTSGATGETQY

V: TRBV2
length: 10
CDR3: ARQGGNYGYT

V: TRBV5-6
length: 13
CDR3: ASSLPPTLNGELF

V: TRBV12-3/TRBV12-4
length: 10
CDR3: ASLGGSPRCT

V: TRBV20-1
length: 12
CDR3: SATASGRSYEQY

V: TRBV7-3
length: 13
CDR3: VSSLTGRGDNEQF

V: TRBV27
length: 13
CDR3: ASSTIAGGIYEQY

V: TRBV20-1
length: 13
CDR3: SARDHRDRGTEAF

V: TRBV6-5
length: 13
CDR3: ASSPGLAATDTQY

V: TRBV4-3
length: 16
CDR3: ASSQETGTSGSLDTQY

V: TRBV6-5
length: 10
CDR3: ASSSGQGADT

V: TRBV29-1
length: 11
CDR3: SVLAGRTYEQY

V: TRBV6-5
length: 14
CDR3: ASSYYARGVADTQY

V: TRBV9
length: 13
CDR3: ASSPGHLAKNIQY